This entry describes one T cell receptor beta chain. This entry belongs to a study of T cell changes during pregnancy in multiple sclerosis. Using immunoSEQ multiplex PCR, the repertoire was profiled, and TCRdb retains in-frame clones only, with some absent. The sample consists of around 60,000 clones, 90% to 95% of them appearing once. V was clipped by 0 bases and J by 4 bases; unmatched bases: 11. The CDR3 has 18 amino acids. Germline CDR1 SGHDN, CDR2 FVKESK. The receptor was isolated from a female donor with multiple sclerosis, enrolled in a pregnancy study. The rearrangement uses TRBV14 and TRBJ2-3, with 9 bases lining up with TRBD2. Sequencing used CD8+ T cells from peripheral blood mononuclear cells, obtained in the third trimester of pregnancy. CDR3 DNA sequence: TGTGCCAGCAGCCAAGATAGGGGGGGACTAGCCCCCCCAGATACGCAGTATTTT. The encoded protein is CASSQDRGGLAPPDTQYF.